The 31 T cell receptor beta chains below all came from one sample that was sequenced in a study of T-cell memory formation after mild COVID-19. A single record per CDR3 protein comes from TCRdb applying MiXCR to the 5' RACE reads. The table includes tens of thousands of distinct CDR3 sequences, approximately 7% detected once. The material sequenced was PBMCs or a T cell subset sorted from them (not recorded which). These receptors all stem from a man aged 18 to 35 who had mild COVID-19 (a few samples of this study predate the infection). Cell type and time point are not known.

This clonotype was seen a handful of times. In nucleotides, the CDR3 is TGTGCCATCTCCTGGGACGGATCTAACTATGGCTACACCTTC. It translates to CAISWDGSNYGYTF. The chain uses TRBV10-3 and TRBJ1-2; weak D call: TRBD1 (5 bases). This CDR3 has 14 amino acids. CDR1 is ENHRY, CDR2 SYGVKD, per germline. Trimming removed 8 bases at V and 0 bases at J, with 13 bases between.

This clonotype was counted between two and nine times. The V call is TRBV20-1, the J call TRBJ2-5; D not certain. The CDR3 length is 11 residues. Trimming stripped 5 bases from V and 7 bases from J, with 11 bases between. CDR1 and CDR2 (germline): DFQATT, SNEGSKA (reference sequence). In DNA, the CDR3 is TGCAGTGCTCCGACCTTGGTGACCCAGTACTTC. Its protein product is CSAPTLVTQYF.

V gene TRBV25-1 combines with J gene TRBJ2-2, with D uncertain. The V gene's germline CDR1 is MGHDK and CDR2 SYGVNS. CDR3 length equals 14 residues. Trimming removed 5 bases at V and 5 bases at J, with 12 bases between. CDR3 loop: CASSLDFTTGELFF. The CDR3 coding sequence is TGTGCCAGCAGTTTGGATTTCACGACCGGGGAGCTGTTTTTT.

The genes are TRBV3-1 and TRBJ2-7, with D unresolved. Trimming removed 2 bases at V and 0 bases at J, with 8 bases between. The germline gives CDR1 LGHDT, CDR2 YNNKEL (reference sequence). This CDR3 comprises 14 residues. CDR3 DNA sequence: TGTGCCAGCAGCCAAACGTCAGTCTCCTACGAGCAGTACTTC. It specifies CASSQTSVSYEQYF.

V gene TRBV7-6 combines with J gene TRBJ2-1, with 7 bases lining up with TRBD1. Germline V CDR1 and CDR2: SGHVS, FNYEAQ. After removal of 1 base from V and 3 bases from J, the junction contained 3 bases not matched to a gene. This CDR3 spans 15 amino acids. The DNA of the CDR3 is TGTGCCAGCAGCTTAGGGGGACAGCACTACAATGAGCAGTTCTTC. Translating gives CASSLGGQHYNEQFF.

This clonotype was seen ten or more times. The V gene is TRBV5-1, the J gene TRBJ2-5; TRBD2 might be the D (5 bases). The V end was cut by 6 bases, the J end by 5 bases, with 17 bases between. There are 14 residues in the CDR3. CDR1 and CDR2 (germline): SGHRS, YFSETQ. The DNA for the CDR3 is TGCGCCAGCACCCCGGGGAGCGGTAGGGAGACCCAGTACTTC. The encoded protein is CASTPGSGRETQYF. The variable domain in full, with the rest retrieved from reference TRBV5-1 and TRBJ2-5, is KAGVTQTPRYLIKTRGQQVTLSCSPISGHRSVSWYQQTPGQGLQFLFEYFSETQRNKGNFPGRFSGRQFSNSRSEMNVSTLELGDSALYLCASTPGSGRETQYFGPGTRLLVL.

This clonotype appeared a few times. The junction does not match germline at one end; this may be a read error. The chain recombines TRBV6-6 with TRBJ1-1, with D possibly matching TRBD1 (5 bases). This CDR3 contains 12 residues. CDR1 and CDR2 (germline): MNHNY, SVGAGI (reference sequence). CDR3 in amino acids: CASSPELGTLAF. CDR3 nucleotide sequence: TGTGCCAGCAGTCCGGAATTGGGGACCTTAGCCTTT.

This clonotype was recorded a few times. The chain recombines TRBV20-1 with TRBJ2-7; 11 nucleotides line up with TRBD2. CDR1 and CDR2 from the germline V gene are DFQATT and SNEGSKA (reference sequence). The V gene end was trimmed by 2 bases and the J gene end by 4 bases; junction bases not matched to a gene: 4. The CDR3 is made up of 14 amino acids. CDR3 region: CSARSGLAEYEQYF. DNA of the CDR3: TGCAGTGCTAGATCGGGACTAGCGGAGTACGAGCAGTACTTC.

This clonotype was found a few times. V usage is TRBV4-3 and J usage is TRBJ2-5, with D unresolved. Trimming removed 0 bases from V and 4 bases from J, with 15 bases in between. The length of the CDR3 is 16 residues. Germline V gene sequence: CDR1 LGHNA, CDR2 YSLEER. CDR3 in DNA: TGCGCCAGCAGCCAAGATTACGCCCGTATGGCAGAGACCCAGTACTTC. The encoded protein is CASSQDYARMAETQYF.

This chain joins TRBV5-1 and TRBJ2-1; 7 bases are shared with TRBD1. The CDR3 runs 15 residues. V lost 4 bases and J lost 6; bases outside the gene matches: 10. Germline CDR1 SGHRS, CDR2 YFSETQ. This chain's CDR3 is CASSHPTGRINEQFF. Written as DNA, the CDR3 is TGCGCCAGCAGCCACCCGACAGGGCGGATCAATGAGCAGTTCTTC.

In this sample, this clonotype turned up many times. The rearrangement links TRBV5-1 to TRBJ2-1, with TRBD1 identical over 8 bases. Germline V gene sequence: CDR1 SGHRS, CDR2 YFSETQ. J gave up 8 bases and V 4 bases, and 11 bases lay outside the gene matches. The CDR3 covers 15 residues. In nucleotides, the CDR3 is TGCGCCAGCAGCCCGGGGCGCTACAGGGGGGATGAGCAGTTCTTC. It specifies CASSPGRYRGDEQFF.

This CDR3 reads CAISESLGSRGEQYF. The CDR3 bases are TGTGCCATCAGTGAGTCGCTGGGGTCGAGGGGCGAGCAGTACTTC. The J gene is TRBJ2-7, the V gene TRBV10-3; D could derive from TRBD1 or TRBD2 (5 bases each). Trimming stripped 0 bases from V and 6 bases from J, with 15 bases between. The CDR3 is 15 amino acids. Germline V lookup: CDR1 ENHRY, CDR2 SYGVKD.

This clonotype was observed a handful of times. The chain carries TRBV28 and TRBJ1-2, with unresolved D. The CDR3 runs to 14 residues. Trimming stripped 5 bases from V and 2 bases from J, with 12 bases between. Germline lookup yields CDR1 MDHEN and CDR2 SYDVKM. DNA for the CDR3: TGTGCCAGCAGTCCAGGAGGCAGAAACTATGGCTACACCTTC. It specifies CASSPGGRNYGYTF.

The gene calls are TRBV7-6 and TRBJ2-3; a weak D match, TRBD1 (5 bases). Trimming took off 5 bases at V and 4 bases at J, with 7 bases between the two ends. The CDR3 has 12 amino acids. Germline CDR1 reads SGHVS; CDR2 reads FNYEAQ. The CDR3 nucleotides are TGTGCCAGCAGCCCCAGGGCAGATACGCAGTATTTT. Amino acid sequence: CASSPRADTQYF.

This clonotype was picked up many times. The junction and the germline gene differ at one end; a read error may be behind it. V and J are TRBV7-2 and TRBJ2-5; D is unresolved. CDR1 is SGHTA and CDR2 is FQGNSA in the germline V gene. This CDR3 is built from 10 residues. CDR3 in amino acids: CARSFDETRF. Written as DNA, the CDR3 is TGTGCCAGAAGCTTCGATGAAACCCGCTTC.

This clonotype has a count of ten or more. V gene TRBV4-3 combines with J gene TRBJ2-3; 11 nucleotides line up with TRBD2. This CDR3 contains 16 residues. The V gene end was trimmed by 0 bases and the J gene end by 8 bases; junction bases not matched to a gene: 7. Germline loops: CDR1 LGHNA, CDR2 YSLEER. The CDR3 DNA follows: TGCGCCAGCAGCCAAGATCTAGCGGGGGGCCTAGGTACGCAGTATTTT. This encodes CASSQDLAGGLGTQYF.

This clonotype came up many times. The rearrangement links TRBV15 to TRBJ2-1; 7 bases are a match to TRBD2. The CDR3 sequence is 15 residues long. Per germline, CDR1 LNHNV and CDR2 YYDKDF (reference sequence). Unmatched junction bases numbered 8, after V lost 0 bases and J lost 9 bases. Written as DNA, the CDR3 is TGTGCCACCAGCAGAGACTCCGCAGCGGGGTTTGAGCAGTTCTTC. Translating gives CATSRDSAAGFEQFF.

CDR3 nucleotides: TGTGCCAGCAGTGTACTAGCGGGGTCCTACAATGAGCAGTTCTTC. This codes for CASSVLAGSYNEQFF. The V call is TRBV27, the J call TRBJ2-1; 10 bases agree with TRBD2. The V and J ends lost 5 bases and 1 base, in that order; junction bases with no gene match: 2. The germline V gene encodes CDR1 MNHEY and CDR2 SMNVEV (reference sequence). The CDR3 consists of 15 residues.

V usage is TRBV5-1 and J usage is TRBJ2-3, with 8 bases that match TRBD1. J lost 2 bases, V lost 0 bases, and 8 bases had no gene match. The CDR3 has 17 residues. CDR1 and CDR2 from the germline V gene are SGHRS and YFSETQ. As DNA, the CDR3 is TGCGCCAGCAGCTTGGGGCCTACAGGGGGGACCACAGATACGCAGTATTTT. This translates into CASSLGPTGGTTDTQYF.

Concerning this clonotype: A read error may explain this, as a much larger clone is one base away. The rearrangement joins TRBV12-3 or TRBV12-4 to TRBJ2-5; maybe TRBD1 (6 bases). Trimming took off 3 bases at V and 7 bases at J, with 15 bases between the two ends. The CDR3 length is 14 residues. CDR3 coding DNA: TGTGCCAGCAGTTTGAGGACAGTCCAATGGACCCAGTACTTC. Protein sequence: CASSLRTVQWTQYF.

This clonotype was detected only a few times. The chain has TRBV7-2 and TRBJ2-3, with D hard to call. The V end was cut by 5 bases, the J end by 6 bases, with 15 bases between. The CDR3 length is 14 residues. Germline-derived CDR1 and CDR2 are SGHTA and FQGNSA. The CDR3 region has the DNA TGTGCCAGCAGCCGAACGTCCCTCAGCGATACGCAGTATTTT. Its protein product is CASSRTSLSDTQYF.

This clonotype came up a few times. The J gene is TRBJ1-1, the V gene TRBV7-2; tentative D call: TRBD1 (5 bases). The V gene lost 4 bases and the J gene lost 0 bases, with 18 bases spanning the gap. The CDR3 consists of 17 residues. The V gene's germline CDR1 is SGHTA and CDR2 FQGNSA. The CDR3 DNA is TGTGCCAGCAGCTGGAGGGGCGGTCCGATGATGAACACTGAAGCTTTCTTT. It specifies CASSWRGGPMMNTEAFF.

V is TRBV20-1 and J is TRBJ2-1; the D gene is possibly TRBD2 (5 bases). Trimming shortened V by 3 bases and J by 15 bases, and 15 bases separated the two germline ends. This CDR3 is 11 amino acids long. Germline CDR1 is DFQATT and CDR2 is SNEGSKA (reference sequence). The CDR3 loop reads CSASRGLEGFF. In DNA form, the CDR3 reads TGCAGTGCTAGTCGCGGACTGGAAGGGTTCTTC.

This chain connects TRBV2 to TRBJ1-2, with a possible D match to TRBD1 (5 bases). The CDR3 spans 14 residues. CDR1 is SNHLY and CDR2 is FYNNEI in the germline V gene. V was cut by 3 bases and J by 8 bases, with 16 bases left in between. CDR3 sequence reads: CASSERGGYGGYTF. For the CDR3, the DNA is TGTGCCAGCAGTGAGCGGGGGGGATATGGAGGCTACACCTTC.

This clonotype appeared a few times. The genes are TRBV9 and TRBJ2-1; D tentatively fits TRBD1 or TRBD2 (6 bases each). Germline-derived CDR1 and CDR2 are SGDLS and YYNGEE. V was shortened by 3 bases and J by 10 bases, with 11 bases between the two germline ends. The CDR3 has 12 amino acids. CDR3 in amino acids: CASSGGAEEQFF. In DNA, the CDR3 is TGTGCCAGCAGCGGGGGGGCGGAAGAGCAGTTCTTC. Looking up the rest from reference TRBV9 and TRBJ2-1 gives the full variable domain: DSGVTQTPKHLITATGQRVTLRCSPRSGDLSVYWYQQSLDQGLQFLIQYYNGEERAKGNILERFSAQQFPDLHSELNLSSLELGDSALYFCASSGGAEEQFFGPGTRLTVL.

The V call is TRBV20-1, the J call TRBJ2-6, with no clear D. The CDR3 has 13 residues. Germline CDR1 is DFQATT and CDR2 is SNEGSKA (reference sequence). V lost 4 bases, J lost 2 bases, and 6 bases lay in between. CDR3 sequence reads: CSAKGTGANVLTF. The CDR3 DNA sequence: TGCAGTGCTAAGGGCACTGGGGCCAACGTCCTGACTTTC.

This clonotype was counted only a few times. The J gene is TRBJ2-1, the V gene TRBV7-6; possible D gene TRBD1, 6 bases. CDR1 SGHVS and CDR2 FNYEAQ come from the germline V gene. Trimming left V 6 bases short and J 9 bases short, with 18 bases between. There are 14 residues in the CDR3. In nucleotides, the CDR3 is TGTGCCAGCAGTAAAACCCAGGGGTTTGGTGAGCAGTTCTTC. As protein: CASSKTQGFGEQFF. The variable domain in full, completed from reference TRBV7-6 and TRBJ2-1, reads GAGVSQSPRYKVTKRGQDVALRCDPISGHVSLYWYRQALGQGPEFLTYFNYEAQQDKSGLPNDRFSAERPEGSISTLTIQRTEQRDSAMYRCASSKTQGFGEQFFGPGTRLTVL.

Only a few counts were recorded for this clonotype. V usage is TRBV4-2 and J usage is TRBJ2-1; TRBD1 is a possible D gene (6 bases). V was shortened by 0 bases and J by 0 bases, with 9 bases between the two germline ends. CDR1 is LGHNA, CDR2 YNFKEQ, per germline. The CDR3 contains 16 residues. Written as DNA, the CDR3 is TGTGCCAGCAGCCAAGAGACAGGATTCTCCTACAATGAGCAGTTCTTC. Amino acid sequence: CASSQETGFSYNEQFF.

The chain joins TRBV7-2 to TRBJ2-5; D not resolved. Between the trimmed V and J ends, which lost 2 bases and 2 bases, there was a span of 9 bases. The germline V gene has CDR1 SGHTA and CDR2 FQGNSA. The CDR3 runs to 14 residues. CDR3 region: CASSLKALQETQYF. CDR3 in DNA: TGTGCCAGCAGCTTAAAGGCTCTACAAGAGACCCAGTACTTC.

The sample holds a few counts of this clonotype. This chain joins TRBV5-1 and TRBJ2-5; possibly TRBD2 for D (7 bases). The CDR3 has 16 amino acids. In germline, CDR1 is SGHRS, CDR2 YFSETQ. Trimming took 4 bases from V and 5 from J, leaving 21 bases between them. CDR3 amino acids: CASSQGGGAFGETQYF. The CDR3 DNA sequence: TGCGCCAGCAGCCAAGGAGGGGGGGCCTTCGGGGAGACCCAGTACTTC.

This rearrangement joins TRBV6-5 to TRBJ2-3; 7 bases line up with TRBD1. V shed 4 bases, J shed 3 bases, and the junction held 10 bases outside the gene matches. This CDR3 is 16 amino acids long. Germline assignment: CDR1 MNHEY and CDR2 SVGAGI. Here the CDR3 reads CASSSTTGDRTDTQYF. The CDR3 bases are TGTGCCAGCAGTTCCACAACAGGGGATAGGACAGATACGCAGTATTTT.